These 9 T cell receptor beta chains were sequenced from one sample in a study of blood T cells in healthy people across ages. A J-beta primer mix and a sample-barcoded 5' primer were used in a second PCR of roughly 6 to 11 cycles. From the 5' RACE reads, TCRdb called clonotypes with MiXCR, one entry per CDR3 protein. The profile covers 800,000 or so distinct CDR3 sequences, with around 25% appearing a single time and 3.7% taken by the ten largest. The same sample was also studied in work on T cells of mothers and their children.

Sequenced: blood. These receptors came from a boy aged 5-17 years in good health.

The V call is TRBV6-1, the J call TRBJ1-5; 7 positions agree with TRBD1. J lost 7 bases, V lost 6 bases, and 6 bases had no gene match. Germline V CDR1 and CDR2: MNHNS, SASEGT. This CDR3 is built from 13 residues. CDR3 amino acids: CASRLTGIQPQHF. CDR3 DNA: TGTGCCAGCAGACTGACAGGGATCCAGCCCCAGCATTTT.

Only one count was recorded for this clonotype. V usage is TRBV12-3 or TRBV12-4 and J usage is TRBJ2-5; 9 bases are shared with TRBD1. TRBJ2-7 explains the end of the DNA better; the J call may be wrong. CDR3 size: 15 residues. CDR3 nucleotides: TGTGCCAGCAGTCCAAACCGGGACAGGGCCTACGAGCAGTACTTC. This sequence encodes CASSPNRDRAYEQYF.

V usage is TRBV11-3 and J usage is TRBJ2-3; 7 bases align to TRBD1. CDR1 and CDR2 from the germline V gene are SGHNT and YENEEA. The CDR3 totals 16 residues. V shed 5 bases and J 0 bases; nucleotides not matched to a gene: 8. Written as DNA, the CDR3 is TGTGCCAGCAGCCCCCGGGACAGCGCTAGCACAGATACGCAGTATTTT. This translates into CASSPRDSASTDTQYF.

This chain links TRBV20-1 with TRBJ2-5; possibly TRBD2 for D (5 bases). Germline V CDR1 and CDR2: DFQATT, SNEGSKA (reference sequence). With 0 bases removed from V and 5 bases from J, the gap between germline ends came to 22 bases. The CDR3 has 17 residues. DNA of the CDR3: TGCAGTGCTAGAGATCGGTCGCGGCCTCCTAGCTGGGAGACCCAGTACTTC. Amino acid sequence: CSARDRSRPPSWETQYF.

V is TRBV15 and J is TRBJ1-1, with D perhaps TRBD1 (5 bases). The V gene lost 0 bases and the J gene lost 11 bases, with 13 bases spanning the gap. Germline CDR1 reads LNHNV; CDR2 reads YYDKDF (reference sequence). The CDR3 extends over 13 amino acids. In DNA form, the CDR3 reads TGTGCCACCAGCAGAGACCGGGACGTGCGGGCTTTCTTT. Its protein is CATSRDRDVRAFF.

The sample holds many counts of this clonotype. J is TRBJ2-7 and V is TRBV20-1; D remains unclear. V lost 0 bases and J lost 4, with 7 bases in between. This CDR3 contains 12 residues. Per the germline V gene, CDR1 is DFQATT and CDR2 is SNEGSKA (reference sequence). The CDR3 DNA is TGCAGTGCTAGAGAGGCAGAGTACGAGCAGTACTTC. Protein sequence: CSAREAEYEQYF.

The CDR3 DNA reads as TGTGCCAGCAGCTTCGGGTTACTTGTCGGGGAGCTGTTTTTT. Translated: CASSFGLLVGELFF. The rearrangement uses TRBV11-1 and TRBJ2-2; no definite D call. The CDR3 has 14 residues. Germline CDR1 SGHAT, CDR2 FQDESV (reference sequence). Trimming cost V 3 bases and J 7 bases, with 12 bases left between them.

This clonotype came up once. This chain joins TRBV29-1 and TRBJ1-1; 11 bases are shared with TRBD1. Losses at the gene ends were 7 bases for V and 9 bases for J; bases not matched to a gene: 7. This CDR3 has 12 amino acids. Germline V lookup: CDR1 SQVTM, CDR2 ANQGSEA. CDR3 DNA: TGCAGCGAGGGGGGACAGGGGGTTCAAGCTTTCTTT. Residues: CSEGGQGVQAFF.

V usage is TRBV9 and J usage is TRBJ1-3; 8 bases agree with TRBD1. CDR1 and CDR2 from the germline V gene are SGDLS and YYNGEE. V lost 4 bases and J lost 0; bases outside the gene matches: 6. This CDR3 is 16 amino acids long. The CDR3 region is CASSPRTGSSGNTIYF. The CDR3 bases are TGTGCCAGCAGCCCAAGGACAGGGAGCTCTGGAAACACCATATATTTT. The variable domain in full, with the rest retrieved from reference TRBV9 and TRBJ1-3, is DSGVTQTPKHLITATGQRVTLRCSPRSGDLSVYWYQQSLDQGLQFLIQYYNGEERAKGNILERFSAQQFPDLHSELNLSSLELGDSALYFCASSPRTGSSGNTIYFGEGSWLTVV.